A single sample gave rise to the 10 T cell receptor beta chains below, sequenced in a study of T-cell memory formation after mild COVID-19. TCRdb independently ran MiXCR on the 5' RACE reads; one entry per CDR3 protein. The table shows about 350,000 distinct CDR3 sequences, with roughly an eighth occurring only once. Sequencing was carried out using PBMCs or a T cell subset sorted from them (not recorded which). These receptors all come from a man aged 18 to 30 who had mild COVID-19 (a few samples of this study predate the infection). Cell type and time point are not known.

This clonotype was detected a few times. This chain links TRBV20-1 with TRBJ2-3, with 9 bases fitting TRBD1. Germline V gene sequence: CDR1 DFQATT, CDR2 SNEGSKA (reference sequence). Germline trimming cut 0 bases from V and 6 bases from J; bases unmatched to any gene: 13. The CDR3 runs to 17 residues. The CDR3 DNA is TGCAGTGCTAGAGATCGTAGAGGACAGGGGCCGGGGGATACGCAGTATTTT. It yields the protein CSARDRRGQGPGDTQYF.

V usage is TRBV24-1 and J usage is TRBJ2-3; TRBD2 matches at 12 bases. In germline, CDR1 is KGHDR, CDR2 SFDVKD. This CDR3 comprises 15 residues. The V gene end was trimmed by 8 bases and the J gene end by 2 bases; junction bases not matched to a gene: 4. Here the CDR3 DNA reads TGTGCCACCATGGGACTAGCGGGTCCCACAGATACGCAGTATTTT. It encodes CATMGLAGPTDTQYF.

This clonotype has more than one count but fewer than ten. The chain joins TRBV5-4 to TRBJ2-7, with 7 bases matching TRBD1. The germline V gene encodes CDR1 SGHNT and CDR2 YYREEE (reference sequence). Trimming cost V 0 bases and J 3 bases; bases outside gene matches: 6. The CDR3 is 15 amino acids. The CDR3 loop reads CASSLGGTVFYEQYF. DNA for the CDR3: TGTGCCAGCAGCTTGGGAGGGACAGTCTTCTACGAGCAGTACTTC.

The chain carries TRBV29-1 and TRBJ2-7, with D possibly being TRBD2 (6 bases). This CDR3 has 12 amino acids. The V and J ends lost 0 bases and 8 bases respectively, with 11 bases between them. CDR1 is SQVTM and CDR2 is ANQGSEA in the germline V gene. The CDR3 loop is CSVEDLGGQQYF. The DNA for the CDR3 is TGCAGCGTTGAAGATCTGGGGGGACAGCAGTACTTC.

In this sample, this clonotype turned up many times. CDR3 sequence (DNA): TGCAGCGTCCGGCGGGGAACCGCCACAGATACGCAGTATTTT. This translates into CSVRRGTATDTQYF. The chain has TRBV29-1 and TRBJ2-3, with D possibly being TRBD2 (6 bases). V was cut by 6 bases and J by 2 bases, with 15 bases left in between. The CDR3 spans 14 residues. CDR1 and CDR2 from the germline V gene are SQVTM and ANQGSEA.

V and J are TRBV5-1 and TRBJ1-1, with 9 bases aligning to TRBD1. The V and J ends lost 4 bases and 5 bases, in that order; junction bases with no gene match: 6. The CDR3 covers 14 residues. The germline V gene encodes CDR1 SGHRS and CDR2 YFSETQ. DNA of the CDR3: TGCGCCAGCAGCCCCAAGACAGGGGGTACTGAAGCTTTCTTT. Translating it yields CASSPKTGGTEAFF.

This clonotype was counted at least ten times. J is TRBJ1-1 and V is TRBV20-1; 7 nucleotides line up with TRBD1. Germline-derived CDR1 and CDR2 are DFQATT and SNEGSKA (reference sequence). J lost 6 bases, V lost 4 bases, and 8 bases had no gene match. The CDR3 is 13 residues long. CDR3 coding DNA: TGCAGTGCTAAAACAGGGGCTTGGCCTGAAGCTTTCTTT. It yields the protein CSAKTGAWPEAFF.

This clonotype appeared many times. The DNA of the CDR3 is TGTGCCAGCAGCTCCCGCGGGGGGCACTCCTACGAGCAGTACGTC. Residues: CASSSRGGHSYEQYV. The gene calls are TRBV7-2 and TRBJ2-7; 8 bases line up with TRBD2. V was clipped by 4 bases and J by 0 bases; unmatched bases: 5. The germline V gene has CDR1 SGHTA and CDR2 FQGNSA. CDR3 length: 15 amino acids.

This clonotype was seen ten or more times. Here the CDR3 DNA reads TGCGCCAGCAGCCAAGGGGTCGACAGGATTTACGGGGAGCTGTTTTTT. It codes for CASSQGVDRIYGELFF. This chain connects TRBV4-3 to TRBJ2-2; weak D call: TRBD1 (6 bases). V lost 1 base, J lost 7 bases, and 16 bases lay in between. Germline assignment: CDR1 LGHNA and CDR2 YSLEER. This CDR3 is 16 amino acids long.

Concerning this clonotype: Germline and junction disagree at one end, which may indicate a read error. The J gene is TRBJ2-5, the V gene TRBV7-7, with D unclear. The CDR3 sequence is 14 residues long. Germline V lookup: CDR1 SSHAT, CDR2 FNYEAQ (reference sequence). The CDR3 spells CASSLDGTHAPQYF. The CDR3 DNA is TGTGCTAGCAGCTTAGACGGCACCCACGCGCCCCAGTACTTC.